The present TCR beta chain was sequenced within a study of lung T cells in sarcoidosis with Löfgren's syndrome (dated 2017 in TCRdb). A note on the overall study: Sarcoidosis was characterized as a granulomatous, predominantly pulmonary disease marked by accumulation of CD4+ T cells in bronchoalveolar lavage fluid. The repertoire analyses centered on Lofgren's syndrome patients.

The study profiled TCR repertoires of CD4+ T cells collected through bronchoalveolar lavage. This clonotype was counted ten times or more. This receptor's antigen is unknown. A read error may be the cause here, since a much bigger clone is one base away. General conclusions and limits of the study: Analysis of alphabeta pairing showed that TRAV12-1 paired preferentially with TRBV2, and the TCRs formed by this pairing showed CDR3 homology. Recognition of a sarcoidosis-associated antigen was merely suggested, with the antigen itself still putative and unidentified. Compared with control subjects, Lofgren's syndrome patients reportedly showed the greatest expansion in the V gene segments TRAV12-1 and TRBV2. CDR3 motifs in TRAV12-1 and TRBV2 were reported to be shared across several Lofgren's syndrome patients, which suggests public CD4+ TCR repertoires.

The sequencing machine was an Illumina MiSeq. TCRdb ran its own pipeline on the public reads, namely fastp trimming at Q25 and MiXCR clone calling, and kept in-frame beta chains. Under each unique CDR3 protein, matching rows form one entry showing the most common genes and DNA. Present in this sample are 2,200 or so distinct CDR3 sequences, more than 15% of which were seen just once. Roughly 12% of the sample comes from the top ten. The CDR3 contains 13 residues, cysteine and phenylalanine counted. Only the CDR3 DNA is retained, 39 bases long and in frame from the first base. Sequences SGHTA (CDR1) and FQGNSA (CDR2) are obtained from the germline V gene.

The V gene is TRBV7-2 and the J gene is TRBJ1-3; the D gene cannot be resolved reliably. The receptor comes from a human donor with sarcoidosis (Löfgren's syndrome or another form), or a control subject (not recorded which). Sequenced sample: CD4+ T cells from bronchoalveolar lavage. The nucleotides are TGTGCCAGCGGGGTCGTTGAGGGAAGCACCATATATTTT. Translated, it gives CASGVVEGSTIYF.